This entry features one T cell receptor (beta chain) sequence. Its antigen is still unknown. Trimming pared 4 bases from V and 3 bases from J, leaving 16 bases between. Per germline, CDR1 SGHNT and CDR2 YYREEE (reference sequence). The CDR3 is made up of 16 amino acids. The source of the sample is a study of T cell clonotyping in hematopoietic cell transplantation. Study-level points and caveats: Without cell sorting, CD4 versus CD8 contributions remain unresolved. At the given depth, recipient repertoires were over 97% de novo clonotypes.

TCRdb's copy holds only in-frame clones and misses some; the assay was immunoSEQ multiplex PCR. The table records about 16,000 clones, roughly 90% of them present only once. This chain uses TRBV5-4 with TRBJ2-2, with no clear D. This clonotype was obtained from a man aged 45-60 years in good health. Some clones in this sample may be carry-over from other donors' samples. Sequences were obtained from peripheral blood mononuclear cells. This CDR3 reads CASSPGPQVYTGELFF. CDR3 DNA: TGTGCCAGCAGCCCCGGGCCGCAGGTTTACACCGGGGAGCTGTTTTTT.